This T cell receptor (beta chain) was captured in a study of blood T cell repertoires in COVID-19. Study-wide background: Both acute and convalescent COVID-19 samples were obtained from the United States, Italy and Spain. Nucleic acid was either cDNA or gDNA, and it came from T cells, B-cell-depleted T cells, or PBMCs.

CDR3 length: 14 residues. The germline V and J ends were trimmed by 4 bases and 0 bases, with 10 bases remaining between them. The germline gives CDR1 PRHDT, CDR2 FYEKMQ (reference sequence). Per the original methods: Reference gene primer amplification gave nucleated cell count estimates. The data were produced by immunoSEQ multiplex PCR, yet TCRdb's version contains in-frame clones alone and is incomplete. Clonal size and the V and J genes are those of that table, whereas D and trimming came from the DNA. The data show 120,000 to 150,000 clones, roughly 79% seen once. This receptor was obtained from a human donor with acute or convalescent COVID-19. The donor label of this sample is uncertain. The V call is TRBV13, the J call TRBJ2-7; a weak D match, TRBD2 (6 bases). The sequenced sample was peripheral blood. The CDR3 DNA reads TGTGCCAGCAGCTCGGACGGGAGCTCCTACGAGCAGTACTTC. As protein: CASSSDGSSYEQYF.